The rows below give T cell receptor beta chains drawn from one sample of a study of cytomegalovirus exposure and HLA in healthy donors. Here immunoSEQ multiplex PCR was the method, and the copy in TCRdb shows in-frame clones only, minus some. In the table there are 110,000 or so clones, 60% to 80% of which are singletons. The sequencing input was PBMCs. These receptors all stem from a man under 40 in good health and CMV-seronegative. CDR3s include the opening cysteine and the closing phenylalanine or tryptophan. D genes are given only for firm matches. Part of the rows lack a size; the others show once, few, many or a class for expanded clones.

cdr3_nt	cdr3_aa	j_call	v_call	d_call	clone_size	cdr3_length
TGTGCCAGTGCTAGCGGGAGGGCTGATGAGCAGTACTTC	CASASGRADEQYF	TRBJ2-7	TRBV6-5	TRBD2	NA	13
TGTGCCAGCAGTGAATGGGGACTAGGATCACCCCTCCACTTT	CASSEWGLGSPLHF	TRBJ1-6	TRBV6-1	NA	NA	14
TGTGCCAGCAGCTTGGGGGGACAGGGGAATGAAAAACTGTTTTTT	CASSLGGQGNEKLFF	TRBJ1-4	TRBV5-4	TRBD1	NA	15
TGTGCCAGTAGTATAGCTGGCCAGGGGTCGTACGAGCAGTACTTC	CASSIAGQGSYEQYF	TRBJ2-7	TRBV19	NA	NA	15
TGTGCCAGCTCACTTGCGATGGAGACCCAGTACTTC	CASSLAMETQYF	TRBJ2-5	TRBV18	NA	NA	12
TGTGCCAGCAGCCCCGGGGACAGGGGGCGACAGCCCCAGCATTTT	CASSPGDRGRQPQHF	TRBJ1-5	TRBV7-9	TRBD1	NA	15
TGTGCCAGCAGCTTGAGGGGCTATAGCGGGGAAGATACGCAGTATTTT	CASSLRGYSGEDTQYF	TRBJ2-3	TRBV13	TRBD2	NA	16
TGTGCCAGTAATGAAGCGGGAAGGTTCGGCAATGAGCAGTTCTTC	CASNEAGRFGNEQFF	TRBJ2-1	TRBV19	TRBD2	few	15
TGTGCCAGCAGCTTAACAGGGATGGCCACCGGGGAGCTGTTTTTT	CASSLTGMATGELFF	TRBJ2-2	TRBV11-2	NA	NA	15
TGTGCCAGCAGTGTGGAGAGGACAGCTGAAAAACTGTTTTTT	CASSVERTAEKLFF	TRBJ1-4	TRBV2	NA	NA	14
TGTGCCACCAGCACTCGGGACAGGATCACCGGGGAGCTGTTTTTT	CATSTRDRITGELFF	TRBJ2-2	TRBV15	TRBD1	few	15
TGTGCCAGCCGAGGACAGGGTAAGAGAGGACAGCCCCAGCATTTT	CASRGQGKRGQPQHF	TRBJ1-5	TRBV28	TRBD1	NA	15
TGTGCCAGTAGTCCCGCAGGGGGAAGCTCCTACAATGAGCAGTTCTTC	CASSPAGGSSYNEQFF	TRBJ2-1	TRBV19	TRBD1	NA	16
TGTGCCAGCAGCACCCACAGGGTTACTCAGCCCCAGCATTTT	CASSTHRVTQPQHF	TRBJ1-5	TRBV7-2	NA	few	14
TGTGCCAGCAGCCAAAGCCTAGCGGGAGGGCAAGAGACCCAGTACTTC	CASSQSLAGGQETQYF	TRBJ2-5	TRBV4-2	TRBD2	NA	16
TGTGCCAGTAGTATTGAGGGGGCTGAAGCTTTCTTT	CASSIEGAEAFF	TRBJ1-1	TRBV19	NA	NA	12
TGCGCCAGCAGCCAAGAACCCTACCGCACAGATACGCAGTATTTT	CASSQEPYRTDTQYF	TRBJ2-3	TRBV4-3	NA	NA	15
TGCAGCGTCACTCCTTCAGGGGTGGATGGCTACACCTTC	CSVTPSGVDGYTF	TRBJ1-2	TRBV29-1	NA	NA	13
TGTGCCAGCAGCGTCGAAGGCAGGGCCATAGGGGGCTACACCTTC	CASSVEGRAIGGYTF	TRBJ1-2	TRBV9	NA	NA	15
TGTGCCAGCAGTAGAGGACAGGTCACCGGGGAGCTGTTTTTT	CASSRGQVTGELFF	TRBJ2-2	TRBV7-9	TRBD1	NA	14
TGTGCCAGCAGCCCAGCCGGGAACCCTAGCACAGATACGCAGTATTTT	CASSPAGNPSTDTQYF	TRBJ2-3	TRBV4-2	NA	NA	16
TGTGCCATCACCGAACAGGGGGGGGGCTACGAGCAGTACTTC	CAITEQGGGYEQYF	TRBJ2-7	TRBV10-3	NA	NA	14
TGTGCCAGCAGCTATCGACTAGCGGGGTCTAGCACAGATACGCAGTATTTT	CASSYRLAGSSTDTQYF	TRBJ2-3	TRBV5-4	TRBD2	NA	17
TGTGCCAGCAGTTTAGTCTACACTGAAGCTTTCTTT	CASSLVYTEAFF	TRBJ1-1	TRBV28	NA	NA	12
TGCGCCAGCAGCCAAGTGAGGGAAGGAGCTGAAGCTTTCTTT	CASSQVREGAEAFF	TRBJ1-1	TRBV4-1	NA	few	14
TGTGCCAGCAGTTTATGGGGGGCGCGGGCTAGCTATGGCTACACCTTC	CASSLWGARASYGYTF	TRBJ1-2	TRBV28	NA	few	16
TGTGCCAGCAGTGGACAGGTTGGCGGAAACACCATATATTTT	CASSGQVGGNTIYF	TRBJ1-3	TRBV7-2	TRBD1	NA	14
TGTGCCAGCAGCAAAGACAGGGTGAACACTGAAGCTTTCTTT	CASSKDRVNTEAFF	TRBJ1-1	TRBV27	TRBD1	NA	14
TGCAGCGTTGTTTCGGGGGGCAAAGAGACCCAGTACTTC	CSVVSGGKETQYF	TRBJ2-5	TRBV29-1	NA	NA	13
TGCGCCAGCAGCCCGGCAGGGGGCATGAACACTGAAGCTTTCTTT	CASSPAGGMNTEAFF	TRBJ1-1	TRBV5-1	TRBD1	few	15
TGTGCCAGCAGCTTAGGACAGGGGCCCGCCGAGCAGTACTTC	CASSLGQGPAEQYF	TRBJ2-7	TRBV7-2	TRBD1	few	14
TGTGCCAGCAGGACAGGGGGCTACAATGAGCAGTTCTTC	CASRTGGYNEQFF	TRBJ2-1	TRBV2	TRBD1	few	13
TGTGCCAGCAGCGTAGGTTGGGGGGATTCTAACTATGGCTACACCTTC	CASSVGWGDSNYGYTF	TRBJ1-2	TRBV9	NA	few	16
TGTGCTAGTGGACCCGGACTAGGGGAAGAGACCCAGTACTTC	CASGPGLGEETQYF	TRBJ2-5	TRBV12-5	TRBD2	NA	14
TGTGCAAGTCGCTTAGGGTGGGACAGGGCTAACTATGGCTACACCTTC	CASRLGWDRANYGYTF	TRBJ1-2	TRBV12-2	NA	NA	16
TGTGCCAGCAGCTCACAGGGAACCCAATCGGGCTACACCTTC	CASSSQGTQSGYTF	TRBJ1-2	TRBV7-2	NA	NA	14
TGTGCCAGCAGCGGGATCCCTAACACCGGGGAGCTGTTTTTT	CASSGIPNTGELFF	TRBJ2-2	TRBV6-5	NA	NA	14
TGTGCCTCCGGGCAGGGCGGTGAAAAACTGTTTTTT	CASGQGGEKLFF	TRBJ1-4	TRBV6-6	NA	NA	12
TGTGCCATCAGGGGACAGGGGACTACCGAGCAGTACTTC	CAIRGQGTTEQYF	TRBJ2-7	TRBV10-3	TRBD1	NA	13
TGTGCCAGCTCACTAGTAACAGCTTTGAACACTGAAGCTTTCTTT	CASSLVTALNTEAFF	TRBJ1-1	TRBV18	NA	NA	15
TGTGCCAGCAGAGCAGGACTAGCGGGAGTAAATGAGCAGTACTTC	CASRAGLAGVNEQYF	TRBJ2-7	TRBV5-4	TRBD2	NA	15
TGTGCCAGCAGTTTCCCCCAGGCGGGGACCCAGTACTTC	CASSFPQAGTQYF	TRBJ2-5	TRBV28	NA	NA	13
TGTGCCAGTGCGACAGGGGGAACGGGGGAGCTGTTTTTT	CASATGGTGELFF	TRBJ2-2	TRBV4-2	TRBD1	NA	13
TGTGCCAGCAGCTTAGTCCCACTCCCCCAGCATTTT	CASSLVPLPQHF	TRBJ1-5	TRBV11-3	NA	NA	12
TGTGCCAGCAGTTCCCCCGGGACAGGGTCCTACAATGAGCAGTTCTTC	CASSSPGTGSYNEQFF	TRBJ2-1	TRBV28	TRBD1	NA	16
TGCAGCGTTGTACCGACTAGCGGGAGTTACGAGCAGTACTTC	CSVVPTSGSYEQYF	TRBJ2-7	TRBV29-1	TRBD2	few	14
TGTGCCAGCAGGCAGGGGGATACGCAGTATTTT	CASRQGDTQYF	TRBJ2-3	TRBV6-4	NA	NA	11
TGTGCCAGCAGCCACCGGACTAGCGGGAGGGTCTACGAGCAGTACTTC	CASSHRTSGRVYEQYF	TRBJ2-7	TRBV7-9	TRBD2	NA	16
TGTGCCAGCAGCCTATCCGGACTAGCGGACAATGAGCAGTTCTTC	CASSLSGLADNEQFF	TRBJ2-1	TRBV7-9	TRBD2	NA	15
TGTGCCAGCAGCTTAGCGACTTATGGCGATGAGCAGTTCTTC	CASSLATYGDEQFF	TRBJ2-1	TRBV11-3	NA	few	14
TGTGCCACCCGAGAGAGCGGGAGGTCCTACGAGCAGTACTTC	CATRESGRSYEQYF	TRBJ2-7	TRBV28	TRBD2	NA	14
TGTGCCAGCAGTGCTTCGGGACTAGCCACAGATACGCAGTATTTT	CASSASGLATDTQYF	TRBJ2-3	TRBV2	TRBD2	NA	15
TGTGCCAGCAGCAGCAGGGTGAACACTGAAGCTTTCTTT	CASSSRVNTEAFF	TRBJ1-1	TRBV6-5	NA	NA	13
TGCGCCAGCACTGGACAGCCTTTCTCTGGAAACACCATATATTTT	CASTGQPFSGNTIYF	TRBJ1-3	TRBV23-1	NA	few	15